Each of the 27 T cell receptor beta chains below was sequenced from the same sample in a study of CD8 T cells in ankylosing spondylitis (dated by TCRdb to 2015 to 2018). The library was generated by 5' RACE. Sequencing used an Illumina HiSeq 2500. The public reads were quality trimmed at Q25 with fastp and then assembled into clones with MiXCR by TCRdb, keeping productive beta chains. A single entry per CDR3 protein holds the most common genes and DNA from its merged rows. This sample lists about 160,000 distinct CDR3 sequences; roughly 10% were detected once. About 15% of the sample is taken by the ten largest. Sequencing was performed on blood, either unsorted or a sorted T cell fraction (not recorded which). These receptors were obtained from a female donor with ankylosing spondylitis or in good health (not recorded which).

This clonotype was picked up a small number of times. This sequence joins TRBV24-1 and TRBJ1-1; possibly TRBD1 for D (6 bases). This CDR3 comprises 13 residues. Germline lookup yields CDR1 KGHDR and CDR2 SFDVKD. Trimming left V 4 bases short and J 6 bases short, with 11 bases between. DNA for the CDR3: TGTGCCACCAGTGACCGGGACATCGCTGAAGCTTTCTTT. It is translated as CATSDRDIAEAFF.

This clonotype was counted many times. The chain recombines TRBV4-3 with TRBJ2-5, with 9 bases lining up with TRBD2. This CDR3 comprises 15 residues. The V segment lost 1 base and the J segment 5 bases; nucleotides outside the gene matches: 5. The V gene's germline CDR1 is LGHNA and CDR2 YSLEER. For the CDR3, the DNA is TGCGCCAGCAGCCAAGGGCTGGCGGGAGGGGAGACCCAGTACTTC. It is translated as CASSQGLAGGETQYF.

The chain combines TRBV7-9 with TRBJ2-7, with TRBD1 matching 11 bases. The CDR3 length is 17 residues. Trimming removed 1 base from V and 6 bases from J; junction bases left unmatched: 11. Germline CDR1 and CDR2: SEHNR and FQNEAQ (reference sequence). The DNA for the CDR3 is TGTGCCAGCAGCTTAGACCTGACGCTGGACAGGGGGCGCGAGCAGTACTTC. This sequence encodes CASSLDLTLDRGREQYF.

This clonotype was observed at least ten times. J is TRBJ1-1 and V is TRBV28, with D hard to call. V was cut by 2 bases and J by 1 base, with 8 bases left in between. Germline loops: CDR1 MDHEN, CDR2 SYDVKM. The CDR3 consists of 14 residues. CDR3 in amino acids: CASSLPDSNTEAFF. CDR3 DNA sequence: TGTGCCAGCAGTTTACCCGACTCGAACACTGAAGCTTTCTTT.

A note on this clonotype: A junction boundary mismatches the germline segment, possibly from a read error. The V call is TRBV5-5, the J call TRBJ2-7; TRBD1 matches 7 bases. Per the germline V gene, CDR1 is SGHKS and CDR2 is YYEKEE (reference sequence). The CDR3 runs 13 residues. In nucleotides, the CDR3 is TGTGCCAGCAGGTTGGGACAGACGGACGAGCAGTACTTC. It yields the protein CASRLGQTDEQYF. Complete variable domain (other parts from reference TRBV5-5 and TRBJ2-7): DAGVTQSPTHLIKTRGQQVTLRCSPISGHKSVSWYQQVLGQGPQFIFQYYEKEERGRGNFPDRFSARQFPNYSSELNVNALLLGDSALYLCASRLGQTDEQYFGPGTRLTVT.

The gene calls are TRBV6-2 or TRBV6-3 and TRBJ1-1; D is unresolved. The CDR3 runs 12 residues. V was cut by 8 bases and J by 3 bases, with 10 bases left in between. From germline, CDR1 is MNHEY and CDR2 SVGEGT. CDR3 sequence: CASGLTYTEAFF. The CDR3 coding sequence is TGTGCCAGCGGCCTAACCTACACTGAAGCTTTCTTT.

This clonotype occurred a few times. The V gene is TRBV6-2 or TRBV6-3, the J gene TRBJ2-1; 8 bases are a match to TRBD2. CDR1 is MNHEY, CDR2 SVGEGT, per germline. Losses at the gene ends were 8 bases for V and 8 bases for J; bases not matched to a gene: 8. The CDR3 is made up of 13 amino acids. Here the CDR3 reads CASRSGSGDEQFF. The CDR3 DNA reads TGTGCCAGCCGAAGCGGGAGTGGTGATGAGCAGTTCTTC.

The chain employs TRBV7-9 and TRBJ2-5; unclear D gene. The V gene lost 5 bases and the J gene lost 2 bases, with 12 bases spanning the gap. CDR1 is SEHNR, CDR2 FQNEAQ, per germline (reference sequence). The CDR3 runs to 14 residues. For the CDR3, the DNA is TGTGCCAGCAGCCGGAAGGTGGTTCAAGAGACCCAGTACTTC. As protein: CASSRKVVQETQYF.

A remark on this clonotype: A single base separates this from a much larger clone, so it may be a read error. The J gene is TRBJ2-4, the V gene TRBV12-3 or TRBV12-4; D is unclear. The V gene lost 7 bases and the J gene lost 5 bases, with 15 bases spanning the gap. This CDR3 comprises 14 residues. CDR3 loop: CASTLDLAENIQYF. CDR3 bases: TGTGCCAGCACGTTAGATCTGGCCGAAAACATTCAGTACTTC.

This clonotype was detected only a few times. The V gene is TRBV12-3 or TRBV12-4, the J gene TRBJ2-1, with TRBD2 as a possible D gene (6 bases). The CDR3 has 16 amino acids. V shed 3 bases and J shed 0 bases, with 12 bases lying between them. The CDR3 spells CASSLSRESSYNEQFF. The CDR3 nucleotides read TGTGCCAGCAGTTTGTCACGGGAGAGCTCCTACAATGAGCAGTTCTTC.

This clonotype was found a few times. The gene calls are TRBV5-1 and TRBJ1-1; D possibly corresponds to TRBD1 (6 bases). The CDR3 covers 14 residues. V shed 6 bases and J shed 4 bases, with 16 bases lying between them. Germline V gene data show CDR1 as SGHRS and CDR2 as YFSETQ. CDR3 DNA: TGCGCCAGCACTCCTTGGGGGGCGGGCACTGAAGCTTTCTTT. This codes for CASTPWGAGTEAFF.

The rearrangement uses TRBV6-2 or TRBV6-3 and TRBJ2-2; 10 nucleotides match TRBD2. The CDR3 consists of 17 residues. After removal of 5 bases from V and 5 bases from J, the junction contained 11 bases not matched to a gene. The V gene's germline CDR1 is MNHEY and CDR2 SVGEGT. The CDR3 protein is CASSDPGLAGETGELFF. In nucleotides, the CDR3 is TGTGCCAGCAGTGACCCAGGGCTAGCGGGAGAGACCGGGGAGCTGTTTTTT.

This clonotype was seen repeatedly, ten times or more. This chain uses TRBV7-9 with TRBJ1-3; D ambiguous. Trimming shortened V by 0 bases and J by 4 bases, and 1 base separated the two germline ends. There are 12 residues in the CDR3. Germline V lookup: CDR1 SEHNR, CDR2 FQNEAQ (reference sequence). CDR3 in DNA: TGTGCCAGCAGCTTAGCGGGAAACACCATATATTTT. Translated: CASSLAGNTIYF.

The CDR3 DNA follows: TGTGCCAGCAGCCAACATGCGGTTGGGGTCGCGGATGAAGCTTTCTTT. Translation: CASSQHAVGVADEAFF. The gene calls are TRBV4-2 and TRBJ1-1; the D is unclear. Germline CDR1 LGHNA, CDR2 YNFKEQ. The CDR3 spans 16 residues. V dropped 2 bases and J dropped 7 bases, with 20 bases sitting between them.

About this clonotype itself: This may be a read error, as it is one base from a much larger clone. The rearrangement joins TRBV7-6 to TRBJ2-7; D assignment may be TRBD1 or TRBD2 (5 bases each). This CDR3 is 14 amino acids long. The germline V gene has CDR1 SGHVS and CDR2 FNYEAQ. The CDR3, as DNA: TGTTCCAGCAGCTTAGGTGGGGGAAAGGACGAGCAGTACTTC. Translated: CSSSLGGGKDEQYF.

This clonotype was observed many times. The chain combines TRBV12-3 or TRBV12-4 with TRBJ2-1; TRBD2 matches at 7 bases. The CDR3 covers 15 residues. The ends lost 1 base at V and 7 bases at J; junction bases unmatched: 7. CDR3 residues: CASSLVRELANEQFF. CDR3 DNA: TGTGCCAGCAGTTTAGTGAGGGAACTAGCGAATGAGCAGTTCTTC.

The genes are TRBV7-6 and TRBJ1-1; D remains ambiguous. The CDR3 covers 13 residues. Germline-derived CDR1 and CDR2 are SGHVS and FNYEAQ. Trimming pared 5 bases from V and 10 bases from J, leaving 17 bases between. In DNA, the CDR3 is TGTGCCAGCAGCCTGATTCCCGAGATGGGAGCTTTCTTT. Protein product: CASSLIPEMGAFF.

J is TRBJ1-1 and V is TRBV29-1, with 9 bases matching TRBD1. The germline CDR1 and CDR2 sequences are SQVTM and ANQGSEA. V lost 3 bases and J lost 5; bases outside the gene matches: 10. This CDR3 spans 15 amino acids. CDR3 DNA sequence: TGCAGCGTTGAGGGAGATGAGGACAGGGGAACTGAAGCTTTCTTT. Translating it yields CSVEGDEDRGTEAFF.

J is TRBJ1-2 and V is TRBV12-3 or TRBV12-4, with D possibly being TRBD1 (5 bases). V shed 5 bases and J shed 4 bases, with 17 bases lying between them. The CDR3 consists of 15 residues. The CDR3 DNA follows: TGTGCCAGCAGTCCCAGTCCCCGGGACGTCTATGGCTACACCTTC. It yields the protein CASSPSPRDVYGYTF.

This clonotype was found a few times. The chain carries TRBV28 and TRBJ2-7, with TRBD2 matching 10 bases. With V trimmed by 10 bases and J by 2 bases, 8 bases remained unmatched. There are 14 residues in the CDR3. Germline CDR1 MDHEN, CDR2 SYDVKM. CDR3 DNA: TGTGCCACCTCCGGACTAGCGGACCCCTACGAGCAGTACTTC. Its translation is CATSGLADPYEQYF. Variable domain in full (rest from reference TRBV28 and TRBJ2-7): DVKVTQSSRYLVKRTGEKVFLECVQDMDHENMFWYRQDPGLGLRLIYFSYDVKMKEKGDIPEGYSVSREKKERFSLILESASTNQTSMYLCATSGLADPYEQYFGPGTRLTVT.

V is TRBV12-3 or TRBV12-4 and J is TRBJ2-1; D unclear. The ends were cut back, 0 bases at V and 8 bases at J, with 8 bases in the middle. This CDR3 region has 13 residues. CDR3 in DNA: TGTGCCAGCAGTTTAGCGGTGCAGTATGAGCAGTTCTTC. It is translated as CASSLAVQYEQFF.

This clonotype has just a few counts. The chain combines TRBV7-2 with TRBJ2-7, with D unclear. Germline loops: CDR1 SGHTA, CDR2 FQGNSA. The CDR3 consists of 13 residues. V was shortened by 3 bases and J by 2 bases, with 8 bases between the two germline ends. CDR3 bases: TGTGCCAGCAGCTTGGCAGATCCCTACGAGCAGTACTTC. As protein: CASSLADPYEQYF.

This clonotype came up a few times. The rearrangement links TRBV20-1 to TRBJ2-1; 9 nucleotides line up with TRBD2. V trimming: 8 bases; J trimming: 6 bases; junction bases outside the gene matches: 11. Germline V CDR1 and CDR2: DFQATT, SNEGSKA (reference sequence). The CDR3 spans 14 residues. The CDR3 region is CSPSGGGAVNEQFF. The CDR3 DNA is TGCAGTCCGTCTGGCGGGGGGGCGGTCAATGAGCAGTTCTTC.

The table lists this clonotype with a few counts. Mismatch with germline at one junction end may stem from a read error. V usage is TRBV20-1 and J usage is TRBJ2-3, with TRBD2 identical over 7 bases. Per the germline V gene, CDR1 is DFQATT and CDR2 is SNEGSKA (reference sequence). The CDR3 covers 17 residues. The CDR3 nucleotides read TGTAGTGCTAGAGACCTCCTAGAGGGAGGGCCTAGGGATACGCAGTATTTT. It translates to CSARDLLEGGPRDTQYF.

This clonotype was picked up many times. The chain has TRBV19 and TRBJ1-1; a weak D match, TRBD1 (5 bases). In germline, CDR1 is LNHDA, CDR2 SQIVND (reference sequence). The V end was cut by 6 bases, the J end by 5 bases, with 13 bases between. The CDR3 is made up of 13 amino acids. The DNA of the CDR3 is TGTGCCAGTAGGCCTGGGGGGGGGACTGAAGCTTTCTTT. Translation gives CASRPGGGTEAFF.

CDR3 DNA sequence: TGTGCCAGCAGCCCCTTTTCCCGGTACACAGATACGCAGTATTTT. Translation: CASSPFSRYTDTQYF. V usage is TRBV9 and J usage is TRBJ2-3; D ambiguous. Germline lookup yields CDR1 SGDLS and CDR2 YYNGEE. V was clipped by 4 bases and J by 2 bases, with 14 bases between them. The CDR3 has 15 residues.

This rearrangement joins TRBV4-1 to TRBJ2-3, with 11 bases matching TRBD2. The CDR3 has 17 amino acids. The junction had 9 bases not matched to a gene; V was cut back by 4 bases and J by 3 bases. The germline V gene has CDR1 MGHRA and CDR2 YSYEKL. CDR3 region: CASSPRLTSGSTDTQYF. The CDR3 DNA is TGCGCCAGCAGCCCTCGCCTAACTAGCGGGAGTACAGATACGCAGTATTTT.